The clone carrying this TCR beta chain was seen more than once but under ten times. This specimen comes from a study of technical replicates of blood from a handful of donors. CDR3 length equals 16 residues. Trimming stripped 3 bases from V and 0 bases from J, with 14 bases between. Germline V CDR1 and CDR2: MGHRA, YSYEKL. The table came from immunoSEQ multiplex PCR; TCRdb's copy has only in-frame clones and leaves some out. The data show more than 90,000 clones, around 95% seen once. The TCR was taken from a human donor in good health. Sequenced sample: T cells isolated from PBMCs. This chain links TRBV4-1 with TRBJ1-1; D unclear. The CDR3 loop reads CASSQKQYSMNTEAFF. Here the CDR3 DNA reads TGCGCCAGCAGCCAGAAACAGTACAGTATGAACACTGAAGCTTTCTTT.